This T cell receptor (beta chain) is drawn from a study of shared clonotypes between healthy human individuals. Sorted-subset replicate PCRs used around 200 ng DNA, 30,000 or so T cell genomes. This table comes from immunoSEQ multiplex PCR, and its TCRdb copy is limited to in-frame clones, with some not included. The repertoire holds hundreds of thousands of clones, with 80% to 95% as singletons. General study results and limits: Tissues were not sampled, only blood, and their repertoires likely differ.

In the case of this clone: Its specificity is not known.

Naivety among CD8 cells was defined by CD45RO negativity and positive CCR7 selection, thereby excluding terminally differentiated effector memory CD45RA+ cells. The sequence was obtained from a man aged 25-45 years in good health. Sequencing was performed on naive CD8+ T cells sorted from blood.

In DNA, the CDR3 is TGTGCCAGCAGCGTTAGGGGGAGCACAGATACGCAGTATTTT. It is translated as CASSVRGSTDTQYF. V is TRBV9 and J is TRBJ2-3; D perhaps matches TRBD1 (6 bases). V was clipped by 2 bases and J by 0 bases, with 7 bases between them. This CDR3 is built from 14 residues. Germline V lookup: CDR1 SGDLS, CDR2 YYNGEE. The full variable domain, its missing parts supplied by reference TRBV9 and TRBJ2-3, is DSGVTQTPKHLITATGQRVTLRCSPRSGDLSVYWYQQSLDQGLQFLIQYYNGEERAKGNILERFSAQQFPDLHSELNLSSLELGDSALYFCASSVRGSTDTQYFGPGTRLTVL.